The 22 T cell receptor beta chains listed next were all sequenced from one sample in a study of T cell repertoires in cytomegalovirus infection. TCRdb processed the reads anew with MiXCR; each CDR3 protein has one entry. The data show some 800,000 distinct CDR3 sequences, 30% to 35% seen once. These receptors have no known antigen. This specimen consisted of cultured CD8+ T cells from PBMCs, obtained from culture after CMV antigen stimulation. These TCRs come from a human donor in good health (CMV status not recorded). Some clones in this sample may be carry-over from other donors' samples.

The chain links TRBV20-1 to TRBJ1-2, with 7 bases lining up with TRBD1. The ends lost 1 base at V and 7 bases at J; junction bases unmatched: 9. This CDR3 region has 14 residues. Germline CDR1 and CDR2: DFQATT and SNEGSKA (reference sequence). CDR3 nucleotide sequence: TGCAGTGCTAGAGCAGACAGGGTCTATGGTGGCTACACCTTC. Translated: CSARADRVYGGYTF.

This clonotype showed up just a few times. The gene calls are TRBV5-4 and TRBJ2-1; 10 bases fit TRBD2. The CDR3 sequence is 16 residues long. CDR1 is SGHNT, CDR2 YYREEE, per germline (reference sequence). J gave up 4 bases and V 5 bases, and 9 bases lay outside the gene matches. CDR3 sequence reads: CASRPTSGQSYNEQFF. The DNA for the CDR3 is TGTGCCAGCAGGCCGACTAGCGGGCAAAGTTACAATGAGCAGTTCTTC.

On this clonotype itself: This may be a read error, as it is one base from a much larger clone. The V gene is TRBV7-6, the J gene TRBJ1-5; D perhaps matches TRBD1 (5 bases). The CDR3 loop spans 14 amino acids. CDR1 and CDR2 (germline): SGHVS, FNYEAQ. As DNA, the CDR3 is TGTGCCAGCAGCGCAGGGCCCAATAATCAGCACCAGCATTTT. Its translation: CASSAGPNNQHQHF. Combining the CDR3 with reference TRBV7-6 and TRBJ1-5 gives the whole variable domain GAGVSQSPRYKVTKRGQDVALRCDPISGHVSLYWYRQALGQGPEFLTYFNYEAQQDKSGLPNDRFSAERPEGSISTLTIQRTEQRDSAMYRCASSAGPNNQHQHFGDGTRLSIL.

The chain uses TRBV11-1 and TRBJ2-1, with D hard to call. V lost 1 base and J lost 9, with 25 bases in between. This CDR3 is built from 18 residues. Germline V gene lookup returns CDR1 SGHAT and CDR2 FQDESV (reference sequence). The CDR3, as DNA: TGTGCCAGCAGCTTAGTACTTTCTCAGTCATGGGCGTACGGTGAGCAGTTCTTC. This encodes CASSLVLSQSWAYGEQFF.

The chain combines TRBV7-9 with TRBJ2-2; 8 bases match TRBD2. V was clipped by 5 bases and J by 0 bases; unmatched bases: 5. The germline V gene encodes CDR1 SEHNR and CDR2 FQNEAQ (reference sequence). This CDR3 region has 16 residues. This CDR3 is CASSISSGPNTGELFF. Written as DNA, the CDR3 is TGTGCCAGCAGCATCTCTAGCGGGCCGAACACCGGGGAGCTGTTTTTT.

This clonotype has only a few counts. The chain has TRBV19 and TRBJ2-1; TRBD1 is a possible D gene (5 bases). Trimming shortened V by 4 bases and J by 8 bases, and 18 bases separated the two germline ends. CDR1 is LNHDA and CDR2 is SQIVND in the germline V gene (reference sequence). This CDR3 contains 15 residues. The CDR3 spells CASSSDSPLGDEQFF. The CDR3 DNA is TGTGCCAGTAGTAGTGACAGCCCCCTTGGGGATGAGCAGTTCTTC.

A few counts support this clonotype. The V and J genes are TRBV28 and TRBJ1-5; D is possibly TRBD1 (6 bases). The CDR3 sequence is 16 residues long. Germline CDR1 reads MDHEN; CDR2 reads SYDVKM. Trimming removed 7 bases from V and 0 bases from J, with 16 bases in between. CDR3: CASNYGGRYSNQPQHF. The CDR3 region has the DNA TGTGCCAGCAACTATGGGGGCAGATATAGCAATCAGCCCCAGCATTTT.

The rearrangement joins TRBV2 to TRBJ1-5; 10 bases map to TRBD1. J lost 5 bases, V lost 10 bases, and 5 bases had no gene match. The germline V gene encodes CDR1 SNHLY and CDR2 FYNNEI. This CDR3 contains 13 residues. CDR3 protein: CATRTGGHQPQHF. Here the CDR3 DNA reads TGTGCCACACGGACAGGGGGTCATCAGCCCCAGCATTTT.

The chain has TRBV12-3 or TRBV12-4 and TRBJ2-7; TRBD1 matches 12 bases. The CDR3 sequence is 17 residues long. The V segment lost 5 bases and the J segment 4 bases; nucleotides outside the gene matches: 12. CDR3 bases: TGTGCCAGCAGTGCGCCGGACTGGGACAGGGGGCAGTACGAGCAGTACTTC. It encodes CASSAPDWDRGQYEQYF.

The rearrangement links TRBV28 to TRBJ1-5; unclear D gene. Germline values: CDR1 MDHEN, CDR2 SYDVKM. Trimming took off 5 bases at V and 4 bases at J, with 18 bases between the two ends. The CDR3 extends over 16 amino acids. CDR3 DNA: TGTGCCAGCAGTCCCTCGACTCGAGCCCGTAATCAGCCCCAGCATTTT. It yields the protein CASSPSTRARNQPQHF.

This clonotype was observed a handful of times. V gene TRBV27 combines with J gene TRBJ1-4; D not certain. The CDR3 covers 11 residues. V dropped 6 bases and J dropped 8 bases, with 7 bases sitting between them. Germline V gene data show CDR1 as MNHEY and CDR2 as SMNVEV (reference sequence). The CDR3 bases are TGTGCCAGCAGGGAAGGGGAAAAACTGTTTTTT. The encoded protein is CASREGEKLFF.

J is TRBJ2-4 and V is TRBV18, with D perhaps TRBD1 (5 bases). Germline loops: CDR1 KGHSH, CDR2 LQKENI. The CDR3 is made up of 14 amino acids. V dropped 0 bases and J dropped 9 bases, with 12 bases sitting between them. CDR3 residues: CASSPPSGKAIQYF. CDR3 bases: TGTGCCAGCTCACCACCTTCAGGGAAGGCCATTCAGTACTTC.

The J gene is TRBJ2-2, the V gene TRBV6-5, with TRBD1 identical over 11 bases. The CDR3 is 17 residues long. CDR1 is MNHEY, CDR2 SVGAGI, per germline. After removal of 5 bases from V and 4 bases from J, the junction contained 9 bases not matched to a gene. CDR3 protein: CASSHKDRGLSTGELFF. CDR3 nucleotide sequence: TGTGCCAGCAGTCACAAGGACAGGGGGCTTAGCACCGGGGAGCTGTTTTTT.

The V call is TRBV28, the J call TRBJ2-1; D is perhaps TRBD1 or TRBD2 (5 bases each). The germline V gene has CDR1 MDHEN and CDR2 SYDVKM. V was clipped by 2 bases and J by 7 bases, with 12 bases between them. The CDR3 is made up of 14 amino acids. CDR3 loop: CASSLPGEGNEQFF. CDR3 DNA sequence: TGTGCCAGCAGTTTACCCGGAGAGGGGAATGAGCAGTTCTTC.

The rearrangement links TRBV7-9 to TRBJ2-5; 8 nucleotides agree with TRBD2. The CDR3 spans 14 residues. Trimming removed 1 base from V and 5 bases from J; junction bases left unmatched: 3. Germline CDR1 reads SEHNR; CDR2 reads FQNEAQ (reference sequence). The CDR3 sequence: CASSLEAGEETQYF. The CDR3 DNA sequence: TGTGCCAGCAGCTTAGAAGCGGGGGAGGAGACCCAGTACTTC.

The V and J genes are TRBV5-1 and TRBJ1-4; no clear D. The V end lost 3 bases, the J end lost 8 bases, and 14 bases lay between the germline ends. The CDR3 sequence is 14 residues long. The germline V gene encodes CDR1 SGHRS and CDR2 YFSETQ. Written as DNA, the CDR3 is TGCGCCAGCAGCTCGGGATCGTCGTGGGAAAAACTGTTTTTT. It yields the protein CASSSGSSWEKLFF. The full variable domain, its missing parts supplied by reference TRBV5-1 and TRBJ1-4, is KAGVTQTPRYLIKTRGQQVTLSCSPISGHRSVSWYQQTPGQGLQFLFEYFSETQRNKGNFPGRFSGRQFSNSRSEMNVSTLELGDSALYLCASSSGSSWEKLFFGSGTQLSVL.

This chain connects TRBV7-9 to TRBJ2-5; a possible D gene is TRBD1 (5 bases). V lost 0 bases, J lost 2 bases, and 7 bases lay in between. Germline CDR1 SEHNR, CDR2 FQNEAQ (reference sequence). CDR3 size: 14 residues. The DNA of the CDR3 is TGTGCCAGCAGCTTAGCGTACAGGCAAGAGACCCAGTACTTC. It specifies CASSLAYRQETQYF.

At least ten counts were recorded for this clonotype. The chain is built from TRBV12-3 or TRBV12-4 and TRBJ2-1; D may correspond to TRBD1 or TRBD2 (5 bases each). Between the trimmed V and J ends, which lost 2 bases and 9 bases, there was a span of 14 bases. The CDR3 consists of 14 residues. The CDR3 loop reads CASSLTGTSREQFF. The CDR3 DNA sequence: TGTGCCAGCAGTTTAACGGGGACCTCCCGTGAGCAGTTCTTC.

Worth noting for this clonotype: One junction end does not reproduce the germline sequence, and a read error may be involved. This chain links TRBV9 with TRBJ2-2, with D perhaps being TRBD1 or TRBD2 (5 bases each). The CDR3 totals 14 residues. Germline V gene data show CDR1 as SGDLS and CDR2 as YYNGEE. CDR3 sequence reads: CVSAQGGGTGELFF. Here the CDR3 DNA reads TGTGTCAGCGCCCAAGGTGGGGGCACCGGGGAGCTGTTTTTT.

This clonotype was observed a few times. This chain uses TRBV4-1 with TRBJ1-1, with unresolved D. Trimming left V 2 bases short and J 2 bases short, with 12 bases between. From germline, CDR1 is MGHRA and CDR2 YSYEKL. The CDR3 runs to 15 residues. The CDR3 coding sequence is TGCGCCAGCAGCCAATCGTTAACACCCAACACTGAAGCTTTCTTT. As protein: CASSQSLTPNTEAFF.

Comments on this clonotype: This may be a read error: a much more frequent sequence differs by one nucleotide. The chain links TRBV12-3 or TRBV12-4 to TRBJ1-1; D perhaps matches TRBD1 (5 bases). This CDR3 is built from 15 residues. Trimming cost V 5 bases and J 2 bases, with 15 bases left between them. The CDR3 DNA is TGTGCCAGCAGTCCCACGGGACGGCCTAACACTGAAGCTTTCTTT. This encodes CASSPTGRPNTEAFF.

This rearrangement joins TRBV19 to TRBJ1-5; no reliable D call. The germline gives CDR1 LNHDA, CDR2 SQIVND (reference sequence). V lost 8 bases, J lost 6 bases, and 5 bases lay in between. This CDR3 spans 10 amino acids. As DNA, the CDR3 is TGTGCCAGTTATAGTCAGCCCCAGCATTTT. Residues: CASYSQPQHF.